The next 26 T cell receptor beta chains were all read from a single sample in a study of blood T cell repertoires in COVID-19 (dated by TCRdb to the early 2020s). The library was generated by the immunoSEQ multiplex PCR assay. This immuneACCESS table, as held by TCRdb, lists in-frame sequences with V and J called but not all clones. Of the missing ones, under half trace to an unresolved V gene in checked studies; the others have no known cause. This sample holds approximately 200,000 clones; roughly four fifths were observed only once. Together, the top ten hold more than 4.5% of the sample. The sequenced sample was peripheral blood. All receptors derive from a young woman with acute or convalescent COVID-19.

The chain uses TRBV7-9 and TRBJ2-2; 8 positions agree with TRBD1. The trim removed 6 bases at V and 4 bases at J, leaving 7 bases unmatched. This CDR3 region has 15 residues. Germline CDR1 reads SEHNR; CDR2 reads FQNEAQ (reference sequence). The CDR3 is CASRPGQGSTGELFF. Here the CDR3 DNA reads TGTGCCAGCAGACCCGGACAGGGATCCACCGGGGAGCTGTTTTTT.

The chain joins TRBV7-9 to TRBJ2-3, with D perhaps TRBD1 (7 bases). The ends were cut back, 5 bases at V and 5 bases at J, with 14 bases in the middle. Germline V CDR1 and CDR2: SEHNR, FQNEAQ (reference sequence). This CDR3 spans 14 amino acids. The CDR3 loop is CASSAGQRVDTQYF. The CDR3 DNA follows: TGTGCCAGCAGCGCGGGACAGCGGGTAGATACGCAGTATTTT.

CDR3 sequence reads: CASSFGGLTDTQYF. CDR3 sequence (DNA): TGTGCCAGCAGCTTCGGGGGGCTAACAGATACGCAGTATTTT. The V call is TRBV7-8, the J call TRBJ2-3; D possibly corresponds to TRBD2 (7 bases). Germline assignment: CDR1 SGHVS and CDR2 FQNEAQ. CDR3 size: 14 residues. Trimming took off 3 bases at V and 3 bases at J, with 10 bases between the two ends.

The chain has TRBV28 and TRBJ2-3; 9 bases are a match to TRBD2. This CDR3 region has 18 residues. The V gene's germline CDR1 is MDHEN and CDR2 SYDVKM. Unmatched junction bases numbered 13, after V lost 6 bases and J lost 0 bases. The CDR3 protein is CASSLVLRTSDSTDTQYF. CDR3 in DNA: TGTGCCAGCAGCCTCGTCCTACGGACTAGCGATAGCACAGATACGCAGTATTTT.

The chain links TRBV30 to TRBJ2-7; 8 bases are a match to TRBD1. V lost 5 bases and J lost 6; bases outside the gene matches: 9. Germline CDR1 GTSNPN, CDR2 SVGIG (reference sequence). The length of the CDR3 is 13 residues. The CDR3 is CAWAPDRVGEQYF. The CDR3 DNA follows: TGTGCCTGGGCTCCGGACAGGGTGGGCGAGCAGTACTTC.

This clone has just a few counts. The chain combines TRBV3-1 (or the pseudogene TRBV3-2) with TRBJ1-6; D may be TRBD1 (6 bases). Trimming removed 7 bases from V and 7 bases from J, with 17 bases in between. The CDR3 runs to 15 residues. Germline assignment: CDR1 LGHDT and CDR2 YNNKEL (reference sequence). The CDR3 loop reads CASTLPGQLNSPLHF. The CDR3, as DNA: TGTGCCAGCACCCTACCCGGACAGTTAAATTCACCCCTCCACTTT.

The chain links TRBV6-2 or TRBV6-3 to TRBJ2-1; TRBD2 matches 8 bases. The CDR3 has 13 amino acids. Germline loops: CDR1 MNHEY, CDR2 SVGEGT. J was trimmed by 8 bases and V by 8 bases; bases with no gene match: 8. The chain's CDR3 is CASRLAGSHEQFF. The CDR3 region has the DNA TGTGCCAGCCGCCTAGCGGGTAGCCATGAGCAGTTCTTC.

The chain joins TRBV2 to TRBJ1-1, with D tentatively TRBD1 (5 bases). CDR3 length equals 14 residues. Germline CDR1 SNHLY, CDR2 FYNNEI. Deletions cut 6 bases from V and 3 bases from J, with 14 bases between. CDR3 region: CASSQGGADTEAFF. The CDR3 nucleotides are TGTGCCAGCAGCCAAGGCGGGGCCGACACTGAAGCTTTCTTT.

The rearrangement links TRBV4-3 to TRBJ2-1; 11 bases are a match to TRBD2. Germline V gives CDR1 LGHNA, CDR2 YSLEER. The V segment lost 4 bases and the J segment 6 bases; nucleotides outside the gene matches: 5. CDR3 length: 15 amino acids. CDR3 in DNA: TGCGCCAGCAGCCCTGGGACTAGCGGACCCAATGAGCAGTTCTTC. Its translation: CASSPGTSGPNEQFF.

The DNA of the CDR3 is TGCGCCAGCAGCTTGGGAGCAGGGGGCCTATATGGCTACACCTTC. Translated: CASSLGAGGLYGYTF. This sequence joins TRBV5-1 and TRBJ1-2; 8 bases map to TRBD1. Per the germline V gene, CDR1 is SGHRS and CDR2 is YFSETQ. CDR3 length equals 15 residues. The trim removed 0 bases at V and 5 bases at J, leaving 6 bases unmatched.

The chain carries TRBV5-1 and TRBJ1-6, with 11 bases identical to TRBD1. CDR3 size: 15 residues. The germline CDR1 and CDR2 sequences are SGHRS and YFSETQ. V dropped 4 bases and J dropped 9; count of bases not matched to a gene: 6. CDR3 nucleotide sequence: TGCGCCAGCAGCCCCGGTGGGACAGGGGGTTCACCCCTCCACTTT. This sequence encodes CASSPGGTGGSPLHF. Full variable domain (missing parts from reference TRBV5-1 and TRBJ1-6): KAGVTQTPRYLIKTRGQQVTLSCSPISGHRSVSWYQQTPGQGLQFLFEYFSETQRNKGNFPGRFSGRQFSNSRSEMNVSTLELGDSALYLCASSPGGTGGSPLHFGNGTRLTVT.

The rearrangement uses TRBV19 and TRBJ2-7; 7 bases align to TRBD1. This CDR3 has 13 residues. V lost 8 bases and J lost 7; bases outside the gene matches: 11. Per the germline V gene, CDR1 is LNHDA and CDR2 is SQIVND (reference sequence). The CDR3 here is CASSWDSLGEQYF. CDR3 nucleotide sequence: TGTGCCAGTTCGTGGGACAGCCTAGGTGAGCAGTACTTC.

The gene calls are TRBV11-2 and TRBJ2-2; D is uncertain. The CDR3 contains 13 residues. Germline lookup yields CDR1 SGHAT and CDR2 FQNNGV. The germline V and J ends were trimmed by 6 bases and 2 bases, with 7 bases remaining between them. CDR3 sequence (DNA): TGTGCCAGCAGTCCTCTTAACACCGGGGAGCTGTTTTTT. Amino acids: CASSPLNTGELFF. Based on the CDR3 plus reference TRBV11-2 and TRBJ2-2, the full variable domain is EAGVAQSPRYKIIEKRQSVAFWCNPISGHATLYWYQQILGQGPKLLIQFQNNGVVDDSQLPKDRFSAERLKGVDSTLKIQPAKLEDSAVYLCASSPLNTGELFFGEGSRLTVL.

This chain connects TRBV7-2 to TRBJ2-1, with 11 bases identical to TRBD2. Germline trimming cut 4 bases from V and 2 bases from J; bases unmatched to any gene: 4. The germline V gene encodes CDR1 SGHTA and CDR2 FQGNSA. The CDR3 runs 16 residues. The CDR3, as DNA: TGTGCCAGCAGCTCGGATAGCGGGAGGGCCTACAATGAGCAGTTCTTC. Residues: CASSSDSGRAYNEQFF.

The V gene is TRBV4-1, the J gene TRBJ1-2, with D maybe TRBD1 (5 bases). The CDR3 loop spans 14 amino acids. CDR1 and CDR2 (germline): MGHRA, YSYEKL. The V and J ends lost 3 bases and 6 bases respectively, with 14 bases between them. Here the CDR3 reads CASSHSLRGDGYTF. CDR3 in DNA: TGCGCCAGCAGCCACTCTCTTAGGGGCGATGGCTACACCTTC.

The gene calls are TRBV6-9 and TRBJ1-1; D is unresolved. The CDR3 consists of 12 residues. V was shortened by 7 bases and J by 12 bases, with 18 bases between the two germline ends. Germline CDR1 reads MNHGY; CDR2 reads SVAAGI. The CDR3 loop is CASIHIRTLTFF. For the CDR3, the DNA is TGTGCCAGCATTCACATTCGTACCTTGACTTTCTTT.

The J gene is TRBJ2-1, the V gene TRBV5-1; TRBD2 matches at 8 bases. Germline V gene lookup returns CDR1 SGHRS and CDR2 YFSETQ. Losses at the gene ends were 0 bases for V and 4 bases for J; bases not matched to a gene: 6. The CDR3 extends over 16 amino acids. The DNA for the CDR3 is TGCGCCAGCAGCTTGGACACGGGAGGGCCTTACAATGAGCAGTTCTTC. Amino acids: CASSLDTGGPYNEQFF.

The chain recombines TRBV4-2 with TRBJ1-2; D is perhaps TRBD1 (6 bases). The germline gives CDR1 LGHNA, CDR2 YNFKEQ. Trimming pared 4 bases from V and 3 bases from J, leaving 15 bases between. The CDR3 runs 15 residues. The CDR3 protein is CASSPGGGSDYGYTF. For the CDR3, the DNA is TGTGCCAGCAGCCCGGGGGGCGGCAGCGACTATGGCTACACCTTC.

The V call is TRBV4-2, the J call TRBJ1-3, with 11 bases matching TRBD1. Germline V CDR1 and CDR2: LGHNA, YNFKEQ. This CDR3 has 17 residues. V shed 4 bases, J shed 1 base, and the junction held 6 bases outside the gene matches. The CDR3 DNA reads TGTGCCAGCAGCCCCTTGGGACAGGGGGTTTCTGGAAACACCATATATTTT. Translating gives CASSPLGQGVSGNTIYF.

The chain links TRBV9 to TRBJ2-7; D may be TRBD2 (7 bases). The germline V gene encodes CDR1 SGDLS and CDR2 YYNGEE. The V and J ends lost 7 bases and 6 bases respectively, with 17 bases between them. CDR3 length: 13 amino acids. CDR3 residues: CASASTRGAEQYF. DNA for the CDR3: TGTGCCAGCGCCTCGACTCGGGGGGCCGAGCAGTACTTC.

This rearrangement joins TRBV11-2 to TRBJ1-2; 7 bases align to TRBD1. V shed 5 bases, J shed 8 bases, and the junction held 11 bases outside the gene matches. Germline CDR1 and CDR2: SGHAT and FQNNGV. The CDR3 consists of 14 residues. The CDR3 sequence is CASSVSPQGDGYTF. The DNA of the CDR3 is TGTGCCAGCAGCGTCAGCCCCCAGGGGGACGGCTACACCTTC.

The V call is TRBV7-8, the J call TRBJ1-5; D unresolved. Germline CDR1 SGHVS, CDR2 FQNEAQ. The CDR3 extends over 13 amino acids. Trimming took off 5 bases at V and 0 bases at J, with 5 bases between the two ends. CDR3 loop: CASSPHSNQPQHF. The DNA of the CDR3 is TGTGCCAGCAGCCCCCATAGCAATCAGCCCCAGCATTTT.

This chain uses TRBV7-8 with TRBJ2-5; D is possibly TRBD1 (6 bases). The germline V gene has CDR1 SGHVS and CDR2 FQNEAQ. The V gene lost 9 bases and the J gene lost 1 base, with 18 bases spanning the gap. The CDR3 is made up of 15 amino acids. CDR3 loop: CASTPGRGRQETQYF. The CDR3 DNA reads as TGTGCCAGTACTCCCGGCAGGGGTCGCCAAGAGACCCAGTACTTC.

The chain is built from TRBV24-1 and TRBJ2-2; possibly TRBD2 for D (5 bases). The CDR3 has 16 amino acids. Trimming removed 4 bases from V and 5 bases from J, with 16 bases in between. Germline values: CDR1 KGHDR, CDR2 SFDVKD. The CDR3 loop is CATSEFRERGTGELFF. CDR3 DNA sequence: TGTGCCACCAGTGAGTTCCGGGAACGGGGTACCGGGGAGCTGTTTTTT.

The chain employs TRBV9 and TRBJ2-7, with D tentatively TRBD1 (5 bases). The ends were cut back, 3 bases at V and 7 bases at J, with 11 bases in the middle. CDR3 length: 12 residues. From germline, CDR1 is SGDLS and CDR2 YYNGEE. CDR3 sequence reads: CASSGRRGEQYF. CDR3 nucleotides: TGTGCCAGCAGCGGAAGAAGGGGTGAGCAGTACTTC.

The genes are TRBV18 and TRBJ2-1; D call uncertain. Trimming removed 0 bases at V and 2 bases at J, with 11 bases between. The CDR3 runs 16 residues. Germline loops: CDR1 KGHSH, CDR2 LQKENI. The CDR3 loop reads CASSPPKSSTYNEQFF. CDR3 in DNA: TGTGCCAGCTCACCACCAAAATCATCTACCTACAATGAGCAGTTCTTC. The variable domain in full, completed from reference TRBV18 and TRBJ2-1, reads NAGVMQNPRHLVRRRGQEARLRCSPMKGHSHVYWYRQLPEEGLKFMVYLQKENIIDESGMPKERFSAEFPKEGPSILRIQQVVRGDSAAYFCASSPPKSSTYNEQFFGPGTRLTVL.